The next 22 T cell receptor beta chains were all read from a single sample in a study of shared clonotypes between healthy human individuals (dated by TCRdb to the early 2020s). The protocol used for the library was the immunoSEQ multiplex PCR assay. Held by TCRdb, this immuneACCESS table contains in-frame sequences only and omits some clones. Under half of the omission traces to an unresolved V gene where checked; the cause of the rest is unknown. The sample table holds 2 million to 2.5 million clones, of which approximately 93% were seen once. The ten largest clonotypes hold about 0.37% of the sample. The sequencing input was naive CD4+ T cells from PBMCs. The cell subset or site label here, explained by the study, means: CD45RA+ positively selected. The receptors were gathered from a man aged 18 to 30 in good health. Some clones in this sample may be carry-over from other donors' samples.

The chain carries TRBV5-1 and TRBJ1-1; tentatively, D is TRBD1 (5 bases). CDR1 and CDR2 from the germline V gene are SGHRS and YFSETQ. There are 15 residues in the CDR3. With 4 bases removed from V and 2 bases from J, the gap between germline ends came to 15 bases. The CDR3: CASSLPSGDNTEAFF. Here the CDR3 DNA reads TGCGCCAGCAGCCTTCCCTCGGGGGACAACACTGAAGCTTTCTTT.

The chain combines TRBV7-2 with TRBJ2-7; TRBD2 aligns across 10 bases. The CDR3 loop spans 15 amino acids. Trimming removed 5 bases from V and 2 bases from J; junction bases left unmatched: 6. Germline CDR1 reads SGHTA; CDR2 reads FQGNSA. The CDR3 loop is CASSVSSGSPYEQYF. CDR3 bases: TGTGCCAGCAGCGTTTCTAGCGGGAGCCCCTACGAGCAGTACTTC.

The J gene is TRBJ1-1, the V gene TRBV18; D not resolved. The CDR3 has 14 amino acids. Between the trimmed V and J ends, which lost 5 bases and 1 base, there was a span of 11 bases. Germline-derived CDR1 and CDR2 are KGHSH and LQKENI. CDR3 bases: TGTGCCAGCTCAACACAACGGGGGAACACTGAAGCTTTCTTT. Encoded protein: CASSTQRGNTEAFF.

Remarks on this clone: Other nucleotide sequences in the sample specify the same CDR3. This sequence joins TRBV28 and TRBJ2-5; tentative D call: TRBD2 (5 bases). Trimming stripped 3 bases from V and 2 bases from J, with 10 bases between. The CDR3 contains 14 residues. Germline CDR1 MDHEN, CDR2 SYDVKM. The CDR3 spells CASSFSGVQETQYF. CDR3 nucleotide sequence: TGTGCCAGCAGTTTTTCCGGGGTACAAGAGACCCAGTACTTC.

J is TRBJ2-1 and V is TRBV7-3; TRBD2 might be the D (6 bases). The V gene lost 0 bases and the J gene lost 8 bases, with 14 bases spanning the gap. The CDR3 covers 15 residues. Germline-derived CDR1 and CDR2 are SGHTA and FQGTGA. DNA for the CDR3: TGTGCCAGCAGCTTAACACGGGAGCCCCACGATGAGCAGTTCTTC. As protein: CASSLTREPHDEQFF.

The DNA of the CDR3 is TGTGCCAGCAGCCAAGTTCGCTCGGGGGACACTGAAGCTTTCTTT. Translating gives CASSQVRSGDTEAFF. V gene TRBV4-2 combines with J gene TRBJ1-1; tentative D call: TRBD1 (5 bases). Germline lookup yields CDR1 LGHNA and CDR2 YNFKEQ. V was pared by 1 base and J by 3 bases, with 12 bases between. There are 15 residues in the CDR3.

This chain connects TRBV9 to TRBJ2-2; D gene unclear. Trimming removed 0 bases at V and 8 bases at J, with 11 bases between. The CDR3 spans 14 residues. CDR1 SGDLS and CDR2 YYNGEE come from the germline V gene. The CDR3 DNA reads as TGTGCCAGCAGCGTAGACAGCATCGGGGGGGAGCTGTTTTTT. Amino acid sequence: CASSVDSIGGELFF.

V gene TRBV2 combines with J gene TRBJ2-5, with a tentative D call TRBD2 (6 bases). The germline V gene encodes CDR1 SNHLY and CDR2 FYNNEI. With 8 bases removed from V and 5 bases from J, the gap between germline ends came to 12 bases. This CDR3 region has 12 residues. The CDR3 is CASGGTRETQYF. CDR3 in DNA: TGTGCCAGCGGGGGGACCCGTGAGACCCAGTACTTC.

V is TRBV6-6 and J is TRBJ2-3; the match to TRBD2 covers 10 bases. J was trimmed by 1 base and V by 5 bases; bases with no gene match: 6. The CDR3 runs to 16 residues. Germline-derived CDR1 and CDR2 are MNHNY and SVGAGI (reference sequence). CDR3 region: CASSPTGTSGTDTQYF. The CDR3, as DNA: TGTGCCAGCAGTCCTACCGGGACTAGCGGCACAGATACGCAGTATTTT.

The chain employs TRBV6-5 and TRBJ1-5; D not certain. The length of the CDR3 is 12 residues. V dropped 8 bases and J dropped 2 bases, with 7 bases sitting between them. The germline V gene has CDR1 MNHEY and CDR2 SVGAGI. CDR3 DNA sequence: TGTGCCAGCGGGTTCGGCAATCAGCCCCAGCATTTT. Translation: CASGFGNQPQHF.

CDR3 region: CASSLGAGRSNEQFF. Written as DNA, the CDR3 is TGCGCCAGCAGCTTGGGTGCGGGAAGGAGCAATGAGCAGTTCTTC. The rearrangement links TRBV5-1 to TRBJ2-1; a weak D match, TRBD2 (6 bases). CDR3 length: 15 amino acids. Deletions cut 0 bases from V and 6 bases from J, with 13 bases between. Germline-derived CDR1 and CDR2 are SGHRS and YFSETQ.

The chain recombines TRBV28 with TRBJ2-1, with D perhaps TRBD2 (7 bases). The ends were cut back, 1 base at V and 7 bases at J, with 17 bases in the middle. The CDR3 is made up of 16 amino acids. In germline, CDR1 is MDHEN, CDR2 SYDVKM. CDR3 protein: CASSLLYRGAGNEQFF. Here the CDR3 DNA reads TGTGCCAGCAGTTTATTATATCGGGGGGCGGGGAATGAGCAGTTCTTC.

This chain links TRBV5-1 with TRBJ2-2, with TRBD2 identical over 7 bases. V shed 0 bases, J shed 3 bases, and the junction held 5 bases outside the gene matches. CDR3 length: 16 residues. Germline loops: CDR1 SGHRS, CDR2 YFSETQ. The CDR3 DNA reads as TGCGCCAGCAGCTTGGTGGGCGGGAGTTACACCGGGGAGCTGTTTTTT. It specifies CASSLVGGSYTGELFF.

On this clone: The same CDR3 can be traced to other DNA sequences in this sample. This chain links TRBV5-1 with TRBJ1-2; no firm D call. There are 12 residues in the CDR3. CDR1 and CDR2 (germline): SGHRS, YFSETQ. Trimming shortened V by 2 bases and J by 6 bases, and 8 bases separated the two germline ends. Here the CDR3 DNA reads TGCGCCAGCAGCTTTCTCGGGGATGGCTACACCTTC. Translating it yields CASSFLGDGYTF. Full variable domain (outside the CDR3, taken from reference TRBV5-1 and TRBJ1-2): KAGVTQTPRYLIKTRGQQVTLSCSPISGHRSVSWYQQTPGQGLQFLFEYFSETQRNKGNFPGRFSGRQFSNSRSEMNVSTLELGDSALYLCASSFLGDGYTFGSGTRLTVV.

This chain uses TRBV2 with TRBJ2-5; 13 bases are shared with TRBD2. V lost 7 bases and J lost 9; bases outside the gene matches: 17. CDR1 SNHLY and CDR2 FYNNEI come from the germline V gene. The CDR3 runs 17 residues. In DNA form, the CDR3 reads TGTGCCAGCACCTCCATCTTACTAGCGGGAGGGACCACGGCCCAGTACTTC. Its translation: CASTSILLAGGTTAQYF.

J is TRBJ1-5 and V is TRBV28; TRBD1 agrees at 7 bases. The germline gives CDR1 MDHEN, CDR2 SYDVKM. CDR3 length: 16 residues. Unmatched junction bases numbered 12, after V lost 2 bases and J lost 8 bases. The CDR3 DNA follows: TGTGCCAGCAGTTTAGGCCCCCTCACAGGGGTAAAGCCCCAGCATTTT. Its translation is CASSLGPLTGVKPQHF.

V is TRBV14 and J is TRBJ2-1, with 12 nucleotides matching TRBD2. The V segment lost 4 bases and the J segment 3 bases; nucleotides outside the gene matches: 16. This CDR3 is built from 20 residues. Germline V gene data show CDR1 as SGHDN and CDR2 as FVKESK. CDR3 residues: CASSPLAGGPLYRLYNEQFF. Written as DNA, the CDR3 is TGTGCCAGCAGCCCCCTAGCGGGAGGGCCTCTCTACCGGCTCTACAATGAGCAGTTCTTC.

This chain joins TRBV7-9 and TRBJ1-4; no clear D gene. CDR1 and CDR2 (germline): SEHNR, FQNEAQ (reference sequence). The CDR3 contains 15 residues. V lost 2 bases and J lost 3, with 10 bases in between. The DNA of the CDR3 is TGTGCCAGCAGCTTAAACCCGGTCCCTAATGAAAAACTGTTTTTT. Its translation: CASSLNPVPNEKLFF.

V usage is TRBV6-1 and J usage is TRBJ2-1, with 13 nucleotides matching TRBD2. CDR1 MNHNS and CDR2 SASEGT come from the germline V gene. This CDR3 is built from 17 residues. Trimming removed 2 bases from V and 8 bases from J; junction bases left unmatched: 9. Here the CDR3 DNA reads TGTGCCAGCAGTGAAAGTAGGACTAGCGGGAGAGGGGATGAGCAGTTCTTC. Protein product: CASSESRTSGRGDEQFF.

The chain combines TRBV18 with TRBJ1-2; no reliable D call. Between the trimmed V and J ends, which lost 2 bases and 4 bases, there was a span of 14 bases. The CDR3 consists of 15 residues. Germline CDR1 reads KGHSH; CDR2 reads LQKENI. CDR3 sequence reads: CASSPSGISVYGYTF. The CDR3 nucleotides are TGTGCCAGCTCACCAAGTGGAATCAGCGTCTATGGCTACACCTTC.

V is TRBV6-1 and J is TRBJ2-1; unclear D gene. The germline gives CDR1 MNHNS, CDR2 SASEGT. The germline V and J ends were trimmed by 5 bases and 8 bases, with 10 bases remaining between them. This CDR3 is built from 12 residues. The CDR3 reads CASSPGLDEQFF. The CDR3 nucleotides read TGTGCCAGCAGTCCAGGTCTGGATGAGCAGTTCTTC.

This clone has a single count. The chain joins TRBV5-1 to TRBJ2-7; possible D gene TRBD2, 6 bases. Trimming cost V 4 bases and J 0 bases, with 17 bases left between them. CDR3 length: 16 amino acids. Germline CDR1 and CDR2: SGHRS and YFSETQ. Written as DNA, the CDR3 is TGCGCCAGCAGCCCAGCTAGCGTCCAAAGCTCCTACGAGCAGTACTTC. Protein sequence: CASSPASVQSSYEQYF.